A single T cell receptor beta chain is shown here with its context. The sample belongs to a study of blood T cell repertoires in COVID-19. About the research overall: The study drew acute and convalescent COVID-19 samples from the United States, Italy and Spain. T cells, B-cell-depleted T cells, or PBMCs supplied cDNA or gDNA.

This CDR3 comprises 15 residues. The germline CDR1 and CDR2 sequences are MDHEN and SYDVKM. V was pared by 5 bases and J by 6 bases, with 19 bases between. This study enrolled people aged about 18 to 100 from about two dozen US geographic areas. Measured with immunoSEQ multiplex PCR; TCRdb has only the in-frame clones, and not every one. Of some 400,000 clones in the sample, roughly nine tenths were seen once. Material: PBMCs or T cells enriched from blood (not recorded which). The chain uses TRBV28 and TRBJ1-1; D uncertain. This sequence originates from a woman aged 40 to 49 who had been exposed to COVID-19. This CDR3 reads CASSPRGKGSPEAFF. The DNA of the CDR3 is TGTGCCAGCAGTCCCCGCGGGAAGGGCAGCCCTGAAGCTTTCTTT.